This entry concerns a single TCR beta chain. The antigen remains unidentified. Exclusion applied to patients with autoimmune disease history or systemic immunosuppression. These data belong to a study of OX40 agonist ivuxolimab in advanced cancers. Looking at the study overall: At doses from 0.01 to 10 mg/kg, patients were given intravenous ivuxolimab every 2 weeks. Anti-PD-1, anti-PD-L1 or anti-CTLA-4 therapy given earlier was allowed, and roughly 38% had some. General study findings and limits: Clonal expansion was among the lowest in partial responders at 0.1-3.0 mg/kg, especially CD8+.

TCRdb's copy holds only in-frame clones and misses some; the assay was immunoSEQ multiplex PCR. The table includes 70,000 to 85,000 clones, 90% to 95% detected once. The CDR3 loop spans 16 amino acids. Germline CDR1 is SGDLS and CDR2 is YYNGEE. The V end was cut by 4 bases, the J end by 0 bases, with 16 bases between. The starting material was CD4+ or CD8+ T cells sorted from blood, obtained in a trial of the OX40 agonist ivuxolimab. The rearrangement joins TRBV9 to TRBJ1-2; possibly TRBD1 for D (5 bases). The sequence came from an adult with an advanced solid tumor such as melanoma, head and neck, liver or kidney cancer. CDR3 DNA sequence: TGTGCCAGCAGCCCAAGGGAGGGACGAGCTAACTATGGCTACACCTTC. Its protein product is CASSPREGRANYGYTF. The full variable domain, completed using reference TRBV9 and TRBJ1-2, is DSGVTQTPKHLITATGQRVTLRCSPRSGDLSVYWYQQSLDQGLQFLIQYYNGEERAKGNILERFSAQQFPDLHSELNLSSLELGDSALYFCASSPREGRANYGYTFGSGTRLTVV.